This T cell receptor (beta chain) derives from a study of chronic HIV infection and antiretroviral therapy. TCRdb reprocessed the 5' RACE reads with MiXCR, giving one entry per CDR3 protein. The sample consists of about 48,000 distinct CDR3 sequences, under 20% of them appearing once. V was pared by 5 bases and J by 4 bases, with 18 bases between. CDR3 length: 16 residues. CDR1 and CDR2 (germline): MNHNS, SASEGT. This TCR was recovered from an adult who had HIV and had not received antiretroviral therapy, or was an uninfected healthy control (not recorded which). The material sequenced was peripheral blood. The chain links TRBV6-1 to TRBJ1-5; TRBD1 might be the D (6 bases). CDR3: CASSFSPGDTNQPQHF. For the CDR3, the DNA is TGTGCCAGCAGTTTTTCCCCGGGGGACACTAATCAGCCCCAGCATTTT.